A single sample is the source of the 32 T cell receptor beta chains below, sequenced in a study of siplizumab effects on memory and regulatory T cells. Assay: immunoSEQ multiplex PCR; the TCRdb copy retains only in-frame clones and omits some. Of 100,000 or so clones listed, approximately 90% are singletons. Source material: Tregs sorted from blood. These receptors all come from a human donor in good health.

The chain carries TRBV15 and TRBJ1-4; perhaps TRBD1 as D (6 bases). The V and J ends lost 2 bases and 2 bases respectively, with 9 bases between them. CDR1 and CDR2 from the germline V gene are LNHNV and YYDKDF (reference sequence). This CDR3 has 15 amino acids. As DNA, the CDR3 is TGTGCCACCAGCAGAACAGGGTTTACTAATGAAAAACTGTTTTTT. Amino acid sequence: CATSRTGFTNEKLFF.

This rearrangement joins TRBV11-3 to TRBJ2-2, with 7 bases aligning to TRBD2. The germline V gene encodes CDR1 SGHNT and CDR2 YENEEA. The CDR3 contains 17 residues. With 1 base clipped from V and 4 bases from J, the junction kept 9 bases outside the gene matches. This CDR3 reads CASSLGGLGLSTGELFF. The CDR3 DNA follows: TGTGCCAGCAGCTTAGGAGGACTGGGACTATCCACCGGGGAGCTGTTTTTT.

The chain carries TRBV4-1 and TRBJ2-1; 8 bases line up with TRBD2. Germline assignment: CDR1 MGHRA and CDR2 YSYEKL. CDR3 size: 16 residues. J was trimmed by 6 bases and V by 2 bases; bases with no gene match: 9. The DNA for the CDR3 is TGCGCCAGCAGCCAATCCAGCGGGAGAAACCCCAATGAGCAGTTCTTC. Its translation: CASSQSSGRNPNEQFF.

J is TRBJ2-1 and V is TRBV9; 13 bases are a match to TRBD2. The germline CDR1 and CDR2 sequences are SGDLS and YYNGEE. The CDR3 has 19 residues. V was clipped by 5 bases and J by 2 bases; unmatched bases: 13. The CDR3 region has the DNA TGTGCCAGCAGACGGACCGGGACTAGCGGGATAGGAACCTACAATGAGCAGTTCTTC. Translating it yields CASRRTGTSGIGTYNEQFF. The entire variable domain, with the rest obtained from reference TRBV9 and TRBJ2-1, is as follows: DSGVTQTPKHLITATGQRVTLRCSPRSGDLSVYWYQQSLDQGLQFLIQYYNGEERAKGNILERFSAQQFPDLHSELNLSSLELGDSALYFCASRRTGTSGIGTYNEQFFGPGTRLTVL.

V and J are TRBV6-6 and TRBJ2-1; D not certain. This CDR3 comprises 14 residues. Germline V gene data show CDR1 as MNHNY and CDR2 as SVGAGI (reference sequence). V lost 0 bases and J lost 3, with 6 bases in between. The CDR3 protein is CASSYSTRYNEQFF. CDR3 nucleotide sequence: TGTGCCAGCAGTTACTCGACCCGCTACAATGAGCAGTTCTTC.

CDR3 coding DNA: TGTGCCAGCAGCTACATGAACACTGAAGCTTTCTTT. It is translated as CASSYMNTEAFF. The chain joins TRBV11-3 to TRBJ1-1; no definite D call. Germline CDR1 reads SGHNT; CDR2 reads YENEEA. This CDR3 contains 12 residues. The germline V and J ends were trimmed by 4 bases and 0 bases, with 3 bases remaining between them.

This rearrangement joins TRBV10-1 to TRBJ2-5, with TRBD1 as a possible D gene (5 bases). This CDR3 has 16 amino acids. In germline, CDR1 is WNHNN, CDR2 SYGVQD (reference sequence). V dropped 0 bases and J dropped 5 bases, with 16 bases sitting between them. The CDR3 reads CASSESFNPHRETQYF. The DNA of the CDR3 is TGCGCCAGCAGTGAGTCTTTTAACCCCCACAGGGAGACCCAGTACTTC.

This clone came up a few times. The chain couples TRBV11-1 to TRBJ2-1; D is tentatively TRBD1 or TRBD2 (5 bases each). CDR3 size: 13 residues. Germline V CDR1 and CDR2: SGHAT, FQDESV (reference sequence). The CDR3 loop is CVTGQGINNEQFF. CDR3 coding DNA: TGTGTCACGGGGCAGGGAATTAACAATGAGCAGTTCTTC.

This clone was picked up one time. This rearrangement joins TRBV7-3 to TRBJ2-3, with 7 bases aligning to TRBD2. After removal of 5 bases from V and 3 bases from J, the junction contained 8 bases not matched to a gene. Germline V gene lookup returns CDR1 SGHTA and CDR2 FQGTGA. This CDR3 comprises 15 residues. The CDR3 is CASSPGGLATDTQYF. In nucleotides, the CDR3 is TGTGCCAGCAGCCCCGGGGGGTTGGCAACAGATACGCAGTATTTT.

This chain joins TRBV10-1 and TRBJ2-1; 11 positions agree with TRBD2. Germline-derived CDR1 and CDR2 are WNHNN and SYGVQD (reference sequence). V shed 5 bases and J 2 bases; nucleotides not matched to a gene: 14. The CDR3 runs to 19 residues. CDR3 residues: CASSRIKIPGLAAYNEQFF. CDR3 coding DNA: TGCGCCAGCAGTCGAATCAAGATACCGGGACTAGCGGCCTACAATGAGCAGTTCTTC.

The chain carries TRBV6-1 and TRBJ2-3, with 11 bases fitting TRBD2. V shed 4 bases, J shed 0 bases, and the junction held 15 bases outside the gene matches. CDR3 length: 20 amino acids. The germline V gene has CDR1 MNHNS and CDR2 SASEGT. This chain's CDR3 is CASSAHRGPLAGGSTDTQYF. The DNA for the CDR3 is TGTGCCAGCAGTGCCCACAGGGGGCCCTTAGCGGGAGGGAGCACAGATACGCAGTATTTT.

In the case of this clone: The sample contains more than one DNA sequence encoding this CDR3. V usage is TRBV7-3 and J usage is TRBJ2-6; D gene uncertain. This CDR3 has 13 residues. Between the trimmed V and J ends, which lost 8 bases and 1 base, there was a span of 6 bases. Germline V gene sequence: CDR1 SGHTA, CDR2 FQGTGA. CDR3 DNA sequence: TGTGCCAGCCGACCATCTGGGGCCAACGTCCTGACTTTC. This sequence encodes CASRPSGANVLTF.

DNA of the CDR3: TGTGCCACCAGCAGAGGACAGTCCACCGGGGAGCTGTTTTTT. Its protein is CATSRGQSTGELFF. This sequence joins TRBV15 and TRBJ2-2, with D perhaps matching TRBD1 (5 bases). The V end was cut by 1 base, the J end by 4 bases, with 7 bases between. CDR1 and CDR2 from the germline V gene are LNHNV and YYDKDF (reference sequence). The CDR3 extends over 14 amino acids.

J is TRBJ2-2 and V is TRBV5-4, with TRBD2 matching over 7 bases. J lost 2 bases, V lost 4 bases, and 11 bases had no gene match. The CDR3 extends over 17 amino acids. Germline V gives CDR1 SGHNT, CDR2 YYREEE (reference sequence). DNA of the CDR3: TGTGCCAGCAGCCCCCGCGCTAGCGGCTCCAACACCGGGGAGCTGTTTTTT. Translation gives CASSPRASGSNTGELFF.

The chain uses TRBV7-8 and TRBJ2-3, with unresolved D. Trimming stripped 2 bases from V and 4 bases from J, with 10 bases between. In germline, CDR1 is SGHVS, CDR2 FQNEAQ. The CDR3 runs to 14 residues. The DNA for the CDR3 is TGTGCCAGCAGCTTAAGAGGCGTTCCAGATACGCAGTATTTT. As protein: CASSLRGVPDTQYF.

V usage is TRBV5-1 and J usage is TRBJ1-5, with 9 bases identical to TRBD1. This CDR3 is 15 amino acids long. Germline assignment: CDR1 SGHRS and CDR2 YFSETQ. V dropped 4 bases and J dropped 3; count of bases not matched to a gene: 5. Here the CDR3 reads CASSRTGEDNQPQHF. CDR3 in DNA: TGCGCCAGCAGCCGGACAGGGGAGGACAATCAGCCCCAGCATTTT.

This chain connects TRBV6-4 to TRBJ2-6; D unresolved. This CDR3 is built from 13 residues. V was shortened by 7 bases and J by 2 bases, with 6 bases between the two germline ends. From germline, CDR1 is MRHNA and CDR2 SNTAGT. CDR3: CASITAGANVLTF. The CDR3 bases are TGTGCCAGCATTACAGCTGGGGCCAACGTCCTGACTTTC.

A remark on this clone: The junction departs from germline at one end; a sequencing error may be responsible. The V call is TRBV7-7, the J call TRBJ2-1; 14 nucleotides align to TRBD2. CDR1 and CDR2 (germline): SSHAT, FNYEAQ (reference sequence). The CDR3 consists of 15 residues. The CDR3, as DNA: TGTGCTAGCAGCTCGGGACTAGCGGGGGCCAATGAGCAGTTCTTC. Residues: CASSSGLAGANEQFF.

The chain is built from TRBV2 and TRBJ1-5; D uncertain. CDR1 and CDR2 (germline): SNHLY, FYNNEI. The CDR3 has 15 residues. The V end was cut by 3 bases, the J end by 4 bases, with 13 bases between. The CDR3 region has the DNA TGTGCCAGCAGTGAGCAGGTCGTCGGGAATCAGCCCCAGCATTTT. Its translation: CASSEQVVGNQPQHF.

V gene TRBV10-2 combines with J gene TRBJ2-7, with TRBD1 identical over 9 bases. The trim removed 6 bases at V and 3 bases at J, leaving 3 bases unmatched. The CDR3 sequence is 13 residues long. CDR1 and CDR2 (germline): WSHSY, SAAADI. The CDR3 DNA reads as TGCGCCAGCAGCTCGGGACAGGGCTACGAGCAGTACTTC. Its translation is CASSSGQGYEQYF.

CDR3 region: CASTHLGGLFNQPQHF. CDR3 nucleotide sequence: TGTGCCAGTACCCATCTAGGGGGACTTTTCAATCAGCCCCAGCATTTT. The chain has TRBV19 and TRBJ1-5, with D possibly being TRBD1 (6 bases). Germline values: CDR1 LNHDA, CDR2 SQIVND (reference sequence). The CDR3 contains 16 residues. V shed 7 bases and J shed 3 bases, with 19 bases lying between them.

This chain links TRBV2 with TRBJ2-6; D may be TRBD1 or TRBD2 (5 bases each). Germline CDR1 and CDR2: SNHLY and FYNNEI. The V and J ends lost 1 base and 0 bases respectively, with 10 bases between them. The CDR3 length is 17 residues. In DNA, the CDR3 is TGTGCCAGCAGTGAAGAGGGACGGTTCTCTGGGGCCAACGTCCTGACTTTC. It translates to CASSEEGRFSGANVLTF.

The gene calls are TRBV28 and TRBJ1-4, with a possible D match to TRBD1 (6 bases). V lost 8 bases and J 4 bases, leaving 11 bases between the germline ends. The CDR3 runs 13 residues. Germline CDR1 MDHEN, CDR2 SYDVKM. CDR3 residues: CASRGGLNEKLFF. In DNA form, the CDR3 reads TGTGCCAGCCGAGGGGGGCTTAATGAAAAACTGTTTTTT.

This chain uses TRBV20-1 with TRBJ1-2; possible D gene TRBD1, 5 bases. Per the germline V gene, CDR1 is DFQATT and CDR2 is SNEGSKA (reference sequence). The CDR3 consists of 11 residues. Trimming took off 4 bases at V and 2 bases at J, with 5 bases between the two ends. CDR3 sequence reads: CSATGNYGYTF. CDR3 DNA sequence: TGCAGTGCTACAGGGAACTATGGCTACACCTTC.

This rearrangement joins TRBV10-2 to TRBJ1-5; 7 bases map to TRBD1. CDR3 length: 15 residues. Unmatched junction bases numbered 4, after V lost 5 bases and J lost 0 bases. The germline V gene encodes CDR1 WSHSY and CDR2 SAAADI. The DNA of the CDR3 is TGCGCCAGCAGTATTCAGGGGGGTAGCAATCAGCCCCAGCATTTT. Encoded protein: CASSIQGGSNQPQHF.

The genes are TRBV19 and TRBJ2-5, with TRBD2 as a possible D gene (5 bases). CDR3 length: 14 amino acids. Per the germline V gene, CDR1 is LNHDA and CDR2 is SQIVND (reference sequence). V was cut by 6 bases and J by 5 bases, with 16 bases left in between. CDR3 DNA: TGTGCCAGTAGGCCCCCAGGTGGAGGTGAGACCCAGTACTTC. Translated, it gives CASRPPGGGETQYF.

The V call is TRBV7-3, the J call TRBJ2-3; no definite D call. The CDR3 sequence is 17 residues long. Germline lookup yields CDR1 SGHTA and CDR2 FQGTGA. Between the trimmed V and J ends, which lost 4 bases and 1 base, there was a span of 18 bases. Here the CDR3 DNA reads TGTGCCAGCAGCTCCCCTCCTGACGATGGGGGCACAGATACGCAGTATTTT. Translating gives CASSSPPDDGGTDTQYF.

CDR3 amino acids: CASSTAGSNQPQHF. The CDR3 bases are TGTGCCAGCAGCACAGCCGGTAGCAATCAGCCCCAGCATTTT. The chain combines TRBV6-5 with TRBJ1-5; unclear D gene. From germline, CDR1 is MNHEY and CDR2 SVGAGI. This CDR3 is 14 amino acids long. Trimming removed 6 bases from V and 0 bases from J, with 9 bases in between.

The V gene is TRBV6-5, the J gene TRBJ2-5, with no clear D. The CDR3 totals 14 residues. Germline-derived CDR1 and CDR2 are MNHEY and SVGAGI. Trimming took 0 bases from V and 1 from J, leaving 6 bases between them. The CDR3 sequence is CASSYSTAQETQYF. The CDR3 DNA reads as TGTGCCAGCAGTTACTCGACGGCCCAAGAGACCCAGTACTTC.

The rearrangement uses TRBV27 and TRBJ2-1; TRBD2 aligns across 8 bases. This CDR3 is 15 amino acids long. After removal of 4 bases from V and 0 bases from J, the junction contained 2 bases not matched to a gene. CDR1 is MNHEY and CDR2 is SMNVEV in the germline V gene (reference sequence). CDR3 coding DNA: TGTGCCAGCAGTTGGGGGACTAGCTCCTACAATGAGCAGTTCTTC. Protein sequence: CASSWGTSSYNEQFF.

This chain links TRBV29-1 with TRBJ1-3; TRBD1 might be the D (6 bases). The CDR3 is 15 residues long. Trimming pared 4 bases from V and 1 base from J, leaving 14 bases between. Looked up from germline, CDR1 is SQVTM and CDR2 is ANQGSEA. CDR3 sequence reads: CSVVSRGRSGNTIYF. The CDR3 region has the DNA TGCAGCGTTGTGTCCCGGGGGCGTTCTGGAAACACCATATATTTT.

This clone was counted a single time. The chain employs TRBV6-1 and TRBJ2-2; D gene uncertain. V was trimmed by 4 bases and J by 5 bases, leaving 14 bases between them. Germline-derived CDR1 and CDR2 are MNHNS and SASEGT. The CDR3 length is 15 residues. The CDR3 DNA is TGTGCCAGCAGTGGGGATTATACAGTTACCGGGGAGCTGTTTTTT. Its protein product is CASSGDYTVTGELFF.